This passage covers 28 T cell receptor beta chains from one sample sequenced in a study of identical twins. MiXCR, run by TCRdb on the 5' RACE reads, gives a single entry per CDR3 protein. Here the sample spans about 1.7 million distinct CDR3 sequences, less than 35% being singletons. Sequencing was performed on cord blood. The receptors were sampled from a newborn girl in good health.

The chain combines TRBV5-1 with TRBJ2-5; D might be TRBD2 (7 bases). The J call may be mistaken, given a closer DNA end match to TRBJ2-4. Germline CDR1 is SGHRS and CDR2 is YFSETQ. The CDR3 totals 18 residues. The CDR3 sequence is CASSPGTGSLGGQNIQYF. As DNA, the CDR3 is TGCGCCAGCAGCCCAGGGACCGGTTCCCTGGGGGGGCAAAACATTCAGTACTTC.

This clonotype was picked up many times. The V and J genes are TRBV4-1 and TRBJ2-3; 13 bases fit TRBD2. The CDR3 runs 18 residues. Per germline, CDR1 MGHRA and CDR2 YSYEKL. Trimming removed 1 base from V and 0 bases from J; junction bases left unmatched: 4. CDR3 in amino acids: CASSQGLAGGPSTDTQYF. The CDR3, as DNA: TGCGCCAGCAGCCAAGGACTAGCGGGGGGCCCTAGCACAGATACGCAGTATTTT.

The chain joins TRBV3-1 to TRBJ2-1; weak D call: TRBD1 (5 bases). The CDR3 is 15 residues long. In germline, CDR1 is LGHDT, CDR2 YNNKEL (reference sequence). V lost 4 bases, J lost 4 bases, and 14 bases lay in between. Here the CDR3 DNA reads TGTGCCAGCAGCCGTTACAAGGGGCATTACAATGAGCAGTTCTTC. It yields the protein CASSRYKGHYNEQFF.

Many counts were recorded for this clonotype. The chain recombines TRBV10-3 with TRBJ1-2; 7 positions agree with TRBD1. Trimming at V came to 7 bases and at J to 2 bases, leaving 1 base not matched to a gene. The CDR3 sequence is 12 residues long. CDR1 ENHRY and CDR2 SYGVKD come from the germline V gene. The CDR3 reads CAINRGNYGYTF. The CDR3 bases are TGTGCCATCAACAGGGGCAACTATGGCTACACCTTC.

This clonotype has a single count. This chain connects TRBV10-3 to TRBJ1-2; D is uncertain. Germline loops: CDR1 ENHRY, CDR2 SYGVKD. This CDR3 spans 13 amino acids. The V and J ends lost 4 bases and 4 bases respectively, with 10 bases between them. CDR3 nucleotide sequence: TGTGCCATCAGTGTGGAGGGCCGCTATGGCTACACCTTC. Translated, it gives CAISVEGRYGYTF.

V and J are TRBV30 and TRBJ1-2; D is perhaps TRBD1 (6 bases). From germline, CDR1 is GTSNPN and CDR2 SVGIG (reference sequence). V was clipped by 4 bases and J by 1 base, with 16 bases between them. This CDR3 region has 15 residues. The DNA for the CDR3 is TGTGCCTGGATTTTGGCGGGACACATTAACTATGGCTACACCTTC. This gives the protein CAWILAGHINYGYTF.

This clonotype was counted between two and nine times. The rearrangement uses TRBV30 and TRBJ1-1; unclear D gene. V lost 5 bases to trimming and J lost 0 bases, with 7 bases between them. Germline CDR1 GTSNPN, CDR2 SVGIG (reference sequence). CDR3 length: 12 residues. DNA for the CDR3: TGTGCCTGGGGGGTTTTGAACACTGAAGCTTTCTTT. Protein product: CAWGVLNTEAFF.

This clonotype was observed a few times. This sequence joins TRBV7-7 and TRBJ1-2; 10 positions agree with TRBD1. Germline trimming cut 3 bases from V and 0 bases from J; bases unmatched to any gene: 7. Germline CDR1 SSHAT, CDR2 FNYEAQ (reference sequence). The CDR3 loop spans 17 amino acids. CDR3 DNA sequence: TGTGCCAGCAGCTTTAGCCGGGACAGGGGAGCTAACTATGGCTACACCTTC. This codes for CASSFSRDRGANYGYTF.

This clonotype has just a few counts. The chain couples TRBV7-8 to TRBJ2-3; 8 bases fit TRBD1. This CDR3 contains 16 residues. Germline V gives CDR1 SGHVS, CDR2 FQNEAQ. The J segment lost 2 bases and the V segment lost 2 bases, leaving 6 bases of the junction unmatched. For the CDR3, the DNA is TGTGCCAGCAGCTTAAGACAGGGGTCTACCACAGATACGCAGTATTTT. Its protein is CASSLRQGSTTDTQYF.

The chain's CDR3 is CASSRGLILNQPQHF. The CDR3 DNA follows: TGCGCCAGCAGCCGAGGTCTTATACTTAATCAGCCCCAGCATTTT. The chain employs TRBV4-1 and TRBJ1-5, with D unclear. CDR1 is MGHRA, CDR2 YSYEKL, per germline. V shed 4 bases and J shed 4 bases, with 14 bases lying between them. The CDR3 is 15 amino acids.

The chain uses TRBV20-1 and TRBJ2-4; maybe TRBD1 (5 bases). This CDR3 has 13 residues. Germline V gene lookup returns CDR1 DFQATT and CDR2 SNEGSKA (reference sequence). V was clipped by 4 bases and J by 5 bases, with 12 bases between them. The CDR3 here is CSATKTGQNIQYF. The CDR3 DNA follows: TGCAGTGCTACTAAAACAGGCCAAAACATTCAGTACTTC.

The chain uses TRBV12-5 and TRBJ2-1; 9 bases line up with TRBD2. Per germline, CDR1 LGHNT and CDR2 FRNRAP. The CDR3 runs to 17 residues. Trimming took 7 bases from V and 0 from J; bases not matched to a gene: 10. The CDR3 loop is CASAPGTSKSSYNEQFF. CDR3 nucleotide sequence: TGTGCTAGTGCTCCCGGGACTAGCAAAAGCTCCTACAATGAGCAGTTCTTC.

Only a few counts were recorded for this clonotype. This sequence joins TRBV21-1 and TRBJ1-5; TRBD1, the table's D call, lacks a check against the DNA. TRBV21-1 corresponds to a pseudogene. The length of the CDR3 is 17 residues. CDR3 sequence reads: CASSKSGTHLRDQPQHF. The CDR3 nucleotides read TGTGCCAGCAGCAAATCCGGGACCCATCTGAGGGATCAGCCCCAGCATTTT.

This clonotype is a singleton in its sample. A junction boundary mismatches the germline segment, possibly from a read error. The V and J genes are TRBV12-3 or TRBV12-4 and TRBJ1-6; TRBD1 matches 8 bases. The CDR3 spans 14 residues. The CDR3 loop reads CASSRQGRISPPHF. CDR3 in DNA: TGTGCCAGCAGCCGACAGGGGAGAATCTCACCCCCCCACTTT.

The chain joins TRBV28 to TRBJ2-1; the match to TRBD2 covers 8 bases. The CDR3 covers 16 residues. With 6 bases clipped from V and 3 bases from J, the junction kept 10 bases outside the gene matches. The germline gives CDR1 MDHEN, CDR2 SYDVKM. CDR3 protein: CASSSSTAGVYNEQFF. CDR3 coding DNA: TGTGCCAGCAGCTCATCCACAGCGGGAGTCTACAATGAGCAGTTCTTC.

This clonotype was detected a few times. The chain couples TRBV28 to TRBJ2-1, with 7 bases matching TRBD1. This CDR3 comprises 15 residues. In germline, CDR1 is MDHEN, CDR2 SYDVKM. Trimming cost V 1 base and J 4 bases; bases outside gene matches: 4. CDR3 sequence (DNA): TGTGCCAGCAGTTTATCGTCGACAGGGTACAATGAGCAGTTCTTC. Its translation: CASSLSSTGYNEQFF. The whole variable domain, filled in from reference TRBV28 and TRBJ2-1, reads DVKVTQSSRYLVKRTGEKVFLECVQDMDHENMFWYRQDPGLGLRLIYFSYDVKMKEKGDIPEGYSVSREKKERFSLILESASTNQTSMYLCASSLSSTGYNEQFFGPGTRLTVL.

This rearrangement joins TRBV7-9 to TRBJ2-5, with D possibly being TRBD2 (6 bases). V lost 5 bases and J 3 bases, leaving 10 bases between the germline ends. Germline-derived CDR1 and CDR2 are SEHNR and FQNEAQ (reference sequence). The CDR3 has 13 residues. CDR3 region: CASSNRGKETQYF. The DNA of the CDR3 is TGTGCCAGCAGCAATCGGGGGAAAGAGACCCAGTACTTC.

The V call is TRBV29-1, the J call TRBJ2-2; 8 bases are a match to TRBD1. The CDR3 contains 11 residues. Germline loops: CDR1 SQVTM, CDR2 ANQGSEA. With 6 bases clipped from V and 6 bases from J, the junction kept 0 bases outside the gene matches. CDR3 sequence reads: CSVTGAGELFF. As DNA, the CDR3 is TGCAGCGTGACAGGGGCCGGGGAGCTGTTTTTT.

This clonotype turned up a few times. J is TRBJ1-5 and V is TRBV20-1, with a weak D call TRBD1 (5 bases). CDR3 size: 17 residues. Trimming took 0 bases from V and 0 from J, leaving 15 bases between them. Looked up from germline, CDR1 is DFQATT and CDR2 is SNEGSKA (reference sequence). CDR3 protein: CSARDSGVGHSNQPQHF. In nucleotides, the CDR3 is TGCAGTGCTAGAGATTCGGGGGTGGGCCATAGCAATCAGCCCCAGCATTTT.

This clonotype occurred a few times. The chain is built from TRBV7-9 and TRBJ1-2; D is unclear. The CDR3 has 16 amino acids. Germline V lookup: CDR1 SEHNR, CDR2 FQNEAQ (reference sequence). Trimming took 0 bases from V and 0 from J, leaving 11 bases between them. This chain's CDR3 is CASSLAATPSNYGYTF. In nucleotides, the CDR3 is TGTGCCAGCAGCTTAGCGGCCACCCCATCTAACTATGGCTACACCTTC. The full variable domain, rest sourced from reference TRBV7-9 and TRBJ1-2, is DTGVSQNPRHKITKRGQNVTFRCDPISEHNRLYWYRQTLGQGPEFLTYFQNEAQLEKSRLLSDRFSAERPKGSFSTLEIQRTEQGDSAMYLCASSLAATPSNYGYTFGSGTRLTVV.

This clonotype was detected only a few times. V usage is TRBV29-1 and J usage is TRBJ1-1; D unresolved. CDR3 length: 12 residues. The germline V and J ends were trimmed by 8 bases and 1 base, with 11 bases remaining between them. Per the germline V gene, CDR1 is SQVTM and CDR2 is ANQGSEA. CDR3 sequence: CSIGVGNTEAFF. Here the CDR3 DNA reads TGCAGCATCGGTGTAGGGAACACTGAAGCTTTCTTT.

The V gene is TRBV7-9, the J gene TRBJ1-1, with 7 bases that match TRBD1. Germline V lookup: CDR1 SEHNR, CDR2 FQNEAQ (reference sequence). Trimming took 1 base from V and 3 from J; bases not matched to a gene: 5. The CDR3 spans 15 residues. In nucleotides, the CDR3 is TGTGCCAGCAGCTTAGGGGACAGAAGGGACACTGAAGCTTTCTTT. Protein: CASSLGDRRDTEAFF.

This clonotype was seen more than once but under ten times. The rearrangement links TRBV5-1 to TRBJ2-3, with D perhaps matching TRBD2 (6 bases). Germline V gene lookup returns CDR1 SGHRS and CDR2 YFSETQ. CDR3 length: 16 amino acids. V lost 3 bases to trimming and J lost 3 bases, with 17 bases between them. The CDR3 is CASSSWLGGRTDTQYF. CDR3 nucleotides: TGCGCCAGCAGCTCGTGGTTGGGGGGACGGACAGATACGCAGTATTTT.

The chain joins TRBV11-2 to TRBJ1-6, with D maybe TRBD1 (5 bases). CDR3 length: 14 amino acids. Germline V gene sequence: CDR1 SGHAT, CDR2 FQNNGV. CDR3 residues: CATGGGTGNSPLHF. The CDR3, as DNA: TGTGCTACGGGGGGTGGGACTGGTAATTCACCCCTCCACTTT.

The V gene is TRBV2, the J gene TRBJ2-1; D may be TRBD1 or TRBD2 (5 bases each). Germline values: CDR1 SNHLY, CDR2 FYNNEI. The CDR3 loop spans 15 amino acids. V lost 6 bases to trimming and J lost 5 bases, with 17 bases between them. The CDR3 region is CASREVGVKHNEQFF. CDR3 in DNA: TGTGCCAGCAGGGAGGTGGGGGTTAAGCACAATGAGCAGTTCTTC.

This chain uses TRBV4-1 with TRBJ1-2; D call uncertain. Germline V gene lookup returns CDR1 MGHRA and CDR2 YSYEKL. V was shortened by 0 bases and J by 5 bases, with 10 bases between the two germline ends. The CDR3 has 14 amino acids. The CDR3 sequence is CASSQERGQYGYTF. In DNA, the CDR3 is TGCGCCAGCAGCCAAGAACGAGGGCAGTATGGCTACACCTTC.

In its sample, this clonotype was seen a few times. The V gene is TRBV6-6, the J gene TRBJ2-3; D remains ambiguous. The ends were cut back, 6 bases at V and 6 bases at J, with 10 bases in the middle. CDR1 is MNHNY and CDR2 is SVGAGI in the germline V gene (reference sequence). The CDR3 consists of 12 residues. CDR3 nucleotide sequence: TGTGCCAGCAGCCAGGCGGATGATACGCAGTATTTT. It translates to CASSQADDTQYF.

This clonotype was counted between two and nine times. The V call is TRBV3-1, the J call TRBJ2-1; 14 bases agree with TRBD2. The CDR3 extends over 19 amino acids. Trimming took 6 bases from V and 6 from J; bases not matched to a gene: 16. Germline V CDR1 and CDR2: LGHDT, YNNKEL (reference sequence). This CDR3 is CASSVRLAGGSLRLNEQFF. DNA for the CDR3: TGTGCCAGCAGTGTCAGACTAGCGGGGGGGTCTCTCCGACTCAATGAGCAGTTCTTC.